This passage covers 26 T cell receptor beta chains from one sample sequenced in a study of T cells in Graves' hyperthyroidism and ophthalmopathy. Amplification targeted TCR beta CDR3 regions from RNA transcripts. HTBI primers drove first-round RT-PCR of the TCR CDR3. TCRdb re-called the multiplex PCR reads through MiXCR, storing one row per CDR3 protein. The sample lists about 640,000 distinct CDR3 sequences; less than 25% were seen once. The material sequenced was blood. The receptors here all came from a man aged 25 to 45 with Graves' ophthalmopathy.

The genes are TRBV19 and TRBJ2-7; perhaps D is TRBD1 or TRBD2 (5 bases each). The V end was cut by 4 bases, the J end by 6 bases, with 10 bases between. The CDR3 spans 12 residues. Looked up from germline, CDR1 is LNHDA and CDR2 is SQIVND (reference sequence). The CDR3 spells CASSRGAGEQYF. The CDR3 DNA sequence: TGTGCCAGTAGTAGAGGGGCCGGCGAGCAGTACTTC.

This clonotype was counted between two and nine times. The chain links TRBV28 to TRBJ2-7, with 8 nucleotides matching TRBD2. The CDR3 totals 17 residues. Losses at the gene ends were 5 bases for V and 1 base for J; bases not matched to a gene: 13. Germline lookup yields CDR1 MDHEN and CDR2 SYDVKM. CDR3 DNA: TGTGCCAGCAGTCCAATCGGGGTGGCGGGAGGATCCTACGAGCAGTACTTC. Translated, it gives CASSPIGVAGGSYEQYF.

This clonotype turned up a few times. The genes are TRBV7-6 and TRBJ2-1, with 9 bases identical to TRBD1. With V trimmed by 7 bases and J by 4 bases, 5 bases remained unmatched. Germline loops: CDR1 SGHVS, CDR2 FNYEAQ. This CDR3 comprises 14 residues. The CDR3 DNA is TGTGCCAGCAAGGGGACAGGGTTATACAATGAGCAGTTCTTC. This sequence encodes CASKGTGLYNEQFF. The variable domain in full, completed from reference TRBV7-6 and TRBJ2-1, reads GAGVSQSPRYKVTKRGQDVALRCDPISGHVSLYWYRQALGQGPEFLTYFNYEAQQDKSGLPNDRFSAERPEGSISTLTIQRTEQRDSAMYRCASKGTGLYNEQFFGPGTRLTVL.

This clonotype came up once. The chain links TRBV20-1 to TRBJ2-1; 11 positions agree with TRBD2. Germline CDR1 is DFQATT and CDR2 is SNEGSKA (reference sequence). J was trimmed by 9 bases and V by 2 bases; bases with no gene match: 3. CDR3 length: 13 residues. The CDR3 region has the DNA TGCAGTGCTAGAACTAGCGGGAGCGGTGAGCAGTTCTTC. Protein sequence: CSARTSGSGEQFF.

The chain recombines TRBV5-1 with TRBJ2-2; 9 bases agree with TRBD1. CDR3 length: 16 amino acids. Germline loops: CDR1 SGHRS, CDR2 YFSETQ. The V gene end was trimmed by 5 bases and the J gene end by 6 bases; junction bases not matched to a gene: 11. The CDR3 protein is CASSQGTGLIAGELFF. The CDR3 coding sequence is TGCGCCAGCAGTCAGGGGACAGGGTTGATAGCCGGGGAGCTGTTTTTT.

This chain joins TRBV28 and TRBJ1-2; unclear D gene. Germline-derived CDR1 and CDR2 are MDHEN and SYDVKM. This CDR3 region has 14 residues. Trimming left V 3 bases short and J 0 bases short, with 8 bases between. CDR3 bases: TGTGCCAGCAGTTTCCCCCAGGCTAACTATGGCTACACCTTC. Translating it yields CASSFPQANYGYTF.

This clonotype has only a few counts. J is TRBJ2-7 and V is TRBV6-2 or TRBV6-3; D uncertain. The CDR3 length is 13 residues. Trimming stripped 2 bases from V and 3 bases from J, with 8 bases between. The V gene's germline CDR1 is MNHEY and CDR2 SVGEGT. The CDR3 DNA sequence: TGTGCCAGCAGTTACGTCTGGGGCTACGAGCAGTACTTC. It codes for CASSYVWGYEQYF.

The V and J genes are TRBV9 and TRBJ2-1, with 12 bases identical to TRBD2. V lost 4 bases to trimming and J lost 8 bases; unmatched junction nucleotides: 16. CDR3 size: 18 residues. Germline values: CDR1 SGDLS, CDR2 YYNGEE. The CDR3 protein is CASSSRLAGDLNEDEQFF. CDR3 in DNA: TGTGCCAGCAGCTCGCGACTAGCGGGGGACCTCAACGAGGATGAGCAGTTCTTC.

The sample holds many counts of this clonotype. The CDR3 here is CASSRQGVNTGELFF. CDR3 DNA: TGTGCCAGCAGTAGACAGGGGGTTAACACCGGGGAGCTGTTTTTT. The rearrangement uses TRBV6-1 and TRBJ2-2; 9 bases line up with TRBD1. Germline CDR1 and CDR2: MNHNS and SASEGT. Losses at the gene ends were 5 bases for V and 2 bases for J; bases not matched to a gene: 3. This CDR3 region has 15 residues.

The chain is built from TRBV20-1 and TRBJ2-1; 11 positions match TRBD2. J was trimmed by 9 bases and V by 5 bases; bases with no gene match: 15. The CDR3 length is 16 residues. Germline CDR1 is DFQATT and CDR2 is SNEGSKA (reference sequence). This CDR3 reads CSAGAVGTSGAGEQFF. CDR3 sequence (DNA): TGCAGTGCTGGCGCTGTGGGGACTAGCGGAGCGGGTGAGCAGTTCTTC.

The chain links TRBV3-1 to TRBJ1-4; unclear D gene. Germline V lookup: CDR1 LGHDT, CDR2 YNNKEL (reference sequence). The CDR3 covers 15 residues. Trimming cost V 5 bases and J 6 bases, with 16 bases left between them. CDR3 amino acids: CASSSLSLKDEKLFF. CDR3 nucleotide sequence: TGTGCCAGCAGCTCTCTTAGTTTGAAGGATGAAAAACTGTTTTTT. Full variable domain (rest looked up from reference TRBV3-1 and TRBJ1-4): DTAVSQTPKYLVTQMGNDKSIKCEQNLGHDTMYWYKQDSKKFLKIMFSYNNKELIINETVPNRFSPKSPDKAHLNLHINSLELGDSAVYFCASSSLSLKDEKLFFGSGTQLSVL.

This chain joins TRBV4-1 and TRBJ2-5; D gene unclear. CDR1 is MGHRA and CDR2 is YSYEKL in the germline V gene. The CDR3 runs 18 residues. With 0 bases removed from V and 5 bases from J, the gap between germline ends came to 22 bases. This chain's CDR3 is CASSQDGPPSRVRETQYF. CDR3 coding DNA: TGCGCCAGCAGCCAAGATGGGCCCCCCTCTAGAGTGCGGGAGACCCAGTACTTC.

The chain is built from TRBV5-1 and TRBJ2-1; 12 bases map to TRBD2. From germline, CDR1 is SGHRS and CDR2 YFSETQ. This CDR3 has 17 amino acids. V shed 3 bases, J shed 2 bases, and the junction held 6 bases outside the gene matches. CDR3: CASSYPTSGGPYNEQFF. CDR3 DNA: TGCGCCAGCAGCTACCCGACTAGCGGGGGTCCCTACAATGAGCAGTTCTTC.

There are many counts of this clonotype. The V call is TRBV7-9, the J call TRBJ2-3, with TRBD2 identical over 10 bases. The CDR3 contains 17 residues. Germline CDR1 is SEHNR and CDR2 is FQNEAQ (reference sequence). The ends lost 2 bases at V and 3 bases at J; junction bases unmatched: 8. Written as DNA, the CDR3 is TGTGCCAGCAGCTTATCTAGCGGGAGTCTAGGAACAGATACGCAGTATTTT. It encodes CASSLSSGSLGTDTQYF.

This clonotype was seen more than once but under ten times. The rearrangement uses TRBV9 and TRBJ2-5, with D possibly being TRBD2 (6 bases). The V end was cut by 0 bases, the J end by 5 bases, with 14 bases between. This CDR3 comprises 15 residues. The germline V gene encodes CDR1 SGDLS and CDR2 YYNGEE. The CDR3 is CASSVEGVAGETQYF. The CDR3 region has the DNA TGTGCCAGCAGCGTAGAAGGGGTCGCGGGGGAGACCCAGTACTTC.

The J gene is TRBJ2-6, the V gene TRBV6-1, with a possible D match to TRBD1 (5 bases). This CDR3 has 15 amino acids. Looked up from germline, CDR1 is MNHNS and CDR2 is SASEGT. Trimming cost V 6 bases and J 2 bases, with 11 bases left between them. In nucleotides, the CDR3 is TGTGCCAGCAGGGAAAGGGGAACTGGGGCCAACGTCCTGACTTTC. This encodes CASRERGTGANVLTF.

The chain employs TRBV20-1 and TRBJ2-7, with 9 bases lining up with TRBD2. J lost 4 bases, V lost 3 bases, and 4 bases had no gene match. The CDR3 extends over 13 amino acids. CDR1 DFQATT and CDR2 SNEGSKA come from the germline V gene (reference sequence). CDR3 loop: CSASPSGTYEQYF. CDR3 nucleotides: TGCAGTGCTAGCCCTAGCGGGACTTACGAGCAGTACTTC.

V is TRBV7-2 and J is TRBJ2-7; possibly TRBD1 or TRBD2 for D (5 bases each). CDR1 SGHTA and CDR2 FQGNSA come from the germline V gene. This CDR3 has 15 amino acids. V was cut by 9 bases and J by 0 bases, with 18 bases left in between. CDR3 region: CASSRDGDFSYEQYF. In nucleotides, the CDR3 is TGTGCCAGTAGTCGGGACGGAGACTTCTCCTACGAGCAGTACTTC.

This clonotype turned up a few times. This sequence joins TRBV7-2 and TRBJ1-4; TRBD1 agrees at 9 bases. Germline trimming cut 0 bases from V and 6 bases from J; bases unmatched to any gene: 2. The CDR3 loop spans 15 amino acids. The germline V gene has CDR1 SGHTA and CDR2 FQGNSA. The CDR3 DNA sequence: TGTGCCAGCAGCTTAGCTAACAGGGGGCATGAAAAACTGTTTTTT. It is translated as CASSLANRGHEKLFF.

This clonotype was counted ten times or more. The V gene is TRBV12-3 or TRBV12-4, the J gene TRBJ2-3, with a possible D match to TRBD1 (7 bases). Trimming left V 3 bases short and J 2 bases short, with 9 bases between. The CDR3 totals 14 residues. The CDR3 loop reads CASSLEGATDTQYF. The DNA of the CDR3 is TGTGCCAGCAGTTTGGAGGGGGCCACAGATACGCAGTATTTT.

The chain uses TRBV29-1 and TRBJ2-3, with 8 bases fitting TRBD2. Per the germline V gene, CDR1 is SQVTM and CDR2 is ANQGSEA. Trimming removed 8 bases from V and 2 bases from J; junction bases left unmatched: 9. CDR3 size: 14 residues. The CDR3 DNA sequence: TGCAGCTGTCAGGCGCGGGGGGACACAGATACGCAGTATTTT. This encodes CSCQARGDTDTQYF.

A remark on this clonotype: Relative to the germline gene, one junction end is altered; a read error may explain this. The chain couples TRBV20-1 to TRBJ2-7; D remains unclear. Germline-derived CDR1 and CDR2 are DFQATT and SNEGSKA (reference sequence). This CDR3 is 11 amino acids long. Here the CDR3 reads CSARESSEQYF. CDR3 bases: TGCAGTGCTAGAGAGTCCTCCGAGCAGTACTTC.

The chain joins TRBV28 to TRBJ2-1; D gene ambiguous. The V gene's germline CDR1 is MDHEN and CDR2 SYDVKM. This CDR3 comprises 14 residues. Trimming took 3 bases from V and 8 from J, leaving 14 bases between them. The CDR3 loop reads CASSFISSDDEQFF. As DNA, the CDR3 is TGTGCCAGCAGTTTCATCTCTTCAGACGATGAGCAGTTCTTC.

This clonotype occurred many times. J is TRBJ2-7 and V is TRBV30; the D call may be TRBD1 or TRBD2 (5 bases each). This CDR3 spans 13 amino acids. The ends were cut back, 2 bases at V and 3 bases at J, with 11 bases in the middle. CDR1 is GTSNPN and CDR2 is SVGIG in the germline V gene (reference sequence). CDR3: CAWSSGRDYEQYF. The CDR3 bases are TGTGCCTGGAGTAGCGGCAGGGACTACGAGCAGTACTTC.

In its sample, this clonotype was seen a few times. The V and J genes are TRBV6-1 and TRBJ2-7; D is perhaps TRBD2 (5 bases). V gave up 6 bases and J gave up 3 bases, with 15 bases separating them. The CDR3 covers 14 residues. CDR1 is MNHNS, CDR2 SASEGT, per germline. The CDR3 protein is CASRGRGLGYEQYF. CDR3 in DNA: TGTGCCAGCAGAGGTCGGGGTTTAGGCTACGAGCAGTACTTC.

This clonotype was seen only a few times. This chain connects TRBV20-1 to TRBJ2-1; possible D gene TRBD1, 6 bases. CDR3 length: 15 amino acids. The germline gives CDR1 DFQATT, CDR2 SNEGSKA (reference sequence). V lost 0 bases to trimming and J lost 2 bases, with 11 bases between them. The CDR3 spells CSARETTGPYNEQFF. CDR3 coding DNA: TGCAGTGCTAGAGAGACGACAGGCCCCTACAATGAGCAGTTCTTC.